The 7 T cell receptor beta chains presented below share a single source sample, sequenced in a study of blood T cell repertoires in COVID-19. TCRdb's table, derived via immunoSEQ multiplex PCR, lists solely in-frame clones and lacks some. The data contain around 120,000 clones, about 70% of them singletons. Material for sequencing was peripheral blood. Every receptor here comes from a woman in her 70s with acute or convalescent COVID-19.

V usage is TRBV21-1 and J usage is TRBJ1-1; the D call in the table, TRBD1, was not verified against the DNA. TRBV21-1 is given as a pseudogene. This CDR3 has 15 amino acids. CDR3 sequence reads: CASRGQGAQDTEAFF. In DNA, the CDR3 is TGTGCCAGCAGGGGACAGGGGGCGCAAGACACTGAAGCTTTCTTT.

The CDR3: CASSEAGTVVSPLHF. CDR3 DNA: TGTGCCAGCAGTGAAGCCGGGACAGTAGTGTCACCCCTCCACTTT. The J gene is TRBJ1-6, the V gene TRBV6-1, with 7 bases that match TRBD1. V gave up 0 bases and J gave up 10 bases; unmatched junction bases: 6. CDR1 MNHNS and CDR2 SASEGT come from the germline V gene. The CDR3 spans 15 residues.

This chain links TRBV19 with TRBJ2-5; 12 positions match TRBD1. CDR1 and CDR2 (germline): LNHDA, SQIVND (reference sequence). The V and J ends lost 6 bases and 5 bases, in that order; junction bases with no gene match: 7. CDR3 length: 15 amino acids. In nucleotides, the CDR3 is TGTGCCAGTAGGGCTCGGGACAGGGGGCCGGAGACCCAGTACTTC. Translation: CASRARDRGPETQYF.

The rearrangement links TRBV7-2 to TRBJ1-1, with D unclear. This CDR3 spans 14 amino acids. The germline CDR1 and CDR2 sequences are SGHTA and FQGNSA. Trimming removed 6 bases from V and 4 bases from J, with 15 bases in between. CDR3 nucleotides: TGTGCCAGCAGACAAATGGCCGTCGCCACTGAAGCTTTCTTT. This translates into CASRQMAVATEAFF.

This clone was found once. The CDR3 region is CASSQELGDRQAYEQYF. Here the CDR3 DNA reads TGTGCCAGCAGCCAAGAGTTAGGGGACAGACAAGCCTACGAGCAGTACTTC. This chain joins TRBV4-2 and TRBJ2-7; 7 bases are shared with TRBD1. The V gene end was trimmed by 0 bases and the J gene end by 2 bases; junction bases not matched to a gene: 10. This CDR3 has 17 amino acids. Germline assignment: CDR1 LGHNA and CDR2 YNFKEQ.

CDR3 amino acids: CASSSPQRAGDTGELFF. The CDR3 DNA reads TGTGCCAGCAGCTCGCCGCAGCGGGCTGGGGACACCGGGGAGCTGTTTTTT. The V and J genes are TRBV7-9 and TRBJ2-2; D possibly corresponds to TRBD2 (6 bases). CDR3 length equals 17 residues. The germline gives CDR1 SEHNR, CDR2 FQNEAQ (reference sequence). Trimming cost V 4 bases and J 3 bases, with 18 bases left between them.

The rearrangement joins TRBV2 to TRBJ1-1, with 7 bases identical to TRBD1. Germline V gene data show CDR1 as SNHLY and CDR2 as FYNNEI. Germline trimming cut 6 bases from V and 4 bases from J; bases unmatched to any gene: 8. This CDR3 is 14 amino acids long. DNA for the CDR3: TGTGCCAGCAGAGATACAGGGGTTAGCACTGAAGCTTTCTTT. It codes for CASRDTGVSTEAFF.